A single sample gave rise to the 25 T cell receptor beta chains below, sequenced in a study of T-cell memory formation after mild COVID-19. MiXCR was run by TCRdb on the 5' RACE reads, yielding one entry per CDR3 protein. The sample contains 470,000 or so distinct CDR3 sequences, 18% of which appear only once. Sequenced input: PBMCs or a T cell subset sorted from them (not recorded which). All receptors come from an adult woman who had mild COVID-19 (a few samples of this study predate the infection). Cell type and time point are not known.

This clonotype turned up a few times. The chain combines TRBV12-3 or TRBV12-4 with TRBJ2-7; D remains unclear. CDR3 size: 14 residues. Trimming took off 1 base at V and 2 bases at J, with 9 bases between the two ends. The CDR3 DNA is TGTGCCAGCAGTTTAGTTTACAGCGCCTACGAGCAGTACTTC. Residues: CASSLVYSAYEQYF.

CDR3: CASSQDGIAGESRETQYF. The CDR3 DNA reads as TGTGCCAGCAGCCAAGATGGAATAGCGGGAGAAAGCAGGGAGACCCAGTACTTC. This chain joins TRBV14 and TRBJ2-5; 9 bases map to TRBD2. The trim removed 0 bases at V and 5 bases at J, leaving 13 bases unmatched. CDR1 and CDR2 (germline): SGHDN, FVKESK. The CDR3 spans 18 residues.

This clonotype was counted only a few times. The chain joins TRBV29-1 to TRBJ2-3; 7 bases line up with TRBD2. CDR3 length: 16 residues. The germline V gene has CDR1 SQVTM and CDR2 ANQGSEA. V shed 0 bases and J 0 bases; nucleotides not matched to a gene: 6. CDR3 DNA: TGCAGCGTTGAAGATGGGGAGGGGATGAGCACAGATACGCAGTATTTT. Translating gives CSVEDGEGMSTDTQYF.

This clonotype was recorded at least ten times. The V gene is TRBV5-1, the J gene TRBJ2-5, with TRBD1 matching over 8 bases. CDR1 is SGHRS, CDR2 YFSETQ, per germline. V lost 4 bases to trimming and J lost 3 bases; unmatched junction nucleotides: 5. The CDR3 runs 14 residues. The CDR3 DNA reads as TGCGCCAGCAGCATACAGGGGGAGGAAGAGACCCAGTACTTC. Amino acids: CASSIQGEEETQYF.

The chain combines TRBV14 with TRBJ2-7; TRBD1 matches at 8 bases. V lost 2 bases, J lost 0 bases, and 6 bases stayed unmatched. In germline, CDR1 is SGHDN, CDR2 FVKESK. The CDR3 is 16 amino acids. Here the CDR3 DNA reads TGTGCCAGCAGCCAACGCGGACAGGGAAGCTCCTACGAGCAGTACTTC. It translates to CASSQRGQGSSYEQYF.

In its sample, this clonotype was seen a few times. The chain is built from TRBV4-1 and TRBJ1-1; D uncertain. The CDR3 contains 14 residues. Looked up from germline, CDR1 is MGHRA and CDR2 is YSYEKL. Trimming shortened V by 1 base and J by 7 bases, and 13 bases separated the two germline ends. CDR3 sequence reads: CASSQVAVRGEAFF. The DNA of the CDR3 is TGCGCCAGCAGCCAAGTCGCGGTGCGCGGTGAAGCTTTCTTT.

The chain recombines TRBV12-3 or TRBV12-4 with TRBJ2-3; tentative D call: TRBD2 (6 bases). The CDR3 is 11 residues long. The V gene lost 8 bases and the J gene lost 9 bases, with 12 bases spanning the gap. The CDR3 bases are TGTGCCAGCCAAGGAGGGTTAACGCAGTATTTT. Translated: CASQGGLTQYF.

The chain combines TRBV29-1 with TRBJ2-2; 11 nucleotides align to TRBD2. There are 17 residues in the CDR3. Per germline, CDR1 SQVTM and CDR2 ANQGSEA. J lost 5 bases, V lost 0 bases, and 8 bases had no gene match. The CDR3 DNA is TGCAGCGTTGAAGATCCGCTAGCGGGAGGTATGACCGGGGAGCTGTTTTTT. As protein: CSVEDPLAGGMTGELFF.

This clonotype has more than one count but fewer than ten. The chain uses TRBV12-3 or TRBV12-4 and TRBJ2-1, with 9 nucleotides matching TRBD2. The CDR3 sequence is 16 residues long. J gave up 3 bases and V 6 bases, and 9 bases lay outside the gene matches. CDR3: CASSLRTSASYNEQFF. CDR3 nucleotide sequence: TGTGCCAGCAGCCTAAGGACTAGCGCGAGCTACAATGAGCAGTTCTTC.

The J gene is TRBJ1-2, the V gene TRBV28; D remains unclear. CDR3 length equals 13 residues. Trimming stripped 2 bases from V and 9 bases from J, with 13 bases between. Germline assignment: CDR1 MDHEN and CDR2 SYDVKM. This CDR3 is CASSLDASRSYTF. CDR3 bases: TGTGCCAGCAGTTTAGATGCATCCCGAAGCTACACCTTC.

The sample holds a few counts of this clonotype. The genes are TRBV6-1 and TRBJ2-3; 9 bases fit TRBD2. Looked up from germline, CDR1 is MNHNS and CDR2 is SASEGT. The ends lost 3 bases at V and 4 bases at J; junction bases unmatched: 2. The CDR3 spans 14 residues. Written as DNA, the CDR3 is TGTGCCAGCAGTGATGCGGGGGGGCCAGATACGCAGTATTTT. Translated: CASSDAGGPDTQYF.

The rearrangement joins TRBV12-3 or TRBV12-4 to TRBJ2-7, with TRBD1 matching over 10 bases. The CDR3 length is 15 residues. Losses at the gene ends were 5 bases for V and 3 bases for J; bases not matched to a gene: 7. As DNA, the CDR3 is TGTGCCAGCAGTCAGGTTGGGACAGGGGACTACGAGCAGTACTTC. It encodes CASSQVGTGDYEQYF.

The gene calls are TRBV24-1 and TRBJ2-1, with D possibly being TRBD1 (6 bases). The CDR3 has 15 residues. Trimming left V 3 bases short and J 0 bases short, with 8 bases between. Germline CDR1 and CDR2: KGHDR and SFDVKD. CDR3 amino acids: CATSDGTHSYNEQFF. CDR3 nucleotide sequence: TGTGCCACCAGTGATGGGACACACTCCTACAATGAGCAGTTCTTC.

This chain links TRBV15 with TRBJ2-3; 9 bases match TRBD2. This CDR3 comprises 17 residues. V gave up 0 bases and J gave up 4 bases; unmatched junction bases: 8. From germline, CDR1 is LNHNV and CDR2 YYDKDF (reference sequence). The CDR3, as DNA: TGTGCCACCAGCAGAGACCGAAGCGGGGGGATGGCAGATACGCAGTATTTT. Its protein product is CATSRDRSGGMADTQYF.

This clonotype was seen ten or more times. The chain has TRBV29-1 and TRBJ1-1; possible D gene TRBD1, 6 bases. Trimming left V 7 bases short and J 1 base short, with 13 bases between. This CDR3 contains 13 residues. CDR1 and CDR2 (germline): SQVTM, ANQGSEA. The CDR3 sequence: CSADGQTNTEAFF. The CDR3 nucleotides are TGCAGCGCTGACGGACAGACGAACACTGAAGCTTTCTTT.

This clonotype was seen a handful of times. The rearrangement uses TRBV6-5 and TRBJ1-1; perhaps TRBD1 as D (5 bases). Germline CDR1 is MNHEY and CDR2 is SVGAGI. The CDR3 is made up of 15 amino acids. The V gene lost 6 bases and the J gene lost 4 bases, with 18 bases spanning the gap. This CDR3 reads CASRPAGSRSTEAFF. The CDR3 nucleotides read TGTGCCAGCAGGCCCGCAGGGAGTCGAAGCACTGAAGCTTTCTTT.

This sequence joins TRBV15 and TRBJ2-5; D is unclear. Germline values: CDR1 LNHNV, CDR2 YYDKDF (reference sequence). The CDR3 loop spans 16 amino acids. V was trimmed by 1 base and J by 4 bases, leaving 16 bases between them. The CDR3 sequence: CATSRGNRPDGETQYF. CDR3 nucleotide sequence: TGTGCCACCAGCAGAGGGAACCGACCAGACGGAGAGACCCAGTACTTC.

This clonotype has only a few counts. V and J are TRBV6-2 or TRBV6-3 and TRBJ2-5; tentative D call: TRBD1 (6 bases). The CDR3 has 13 residues. The ends were cut back, 4 bases at V and 4 bases at J, with 10 bases in the middle. CDR1 and CDR2 (germline): MNHEY, SVGEGT. CDR3 protein: CASSSGVPETQYF. CDR3 in DNA: TGTGCCAGCAGTTCAGGGGTCCCAGAGACCCAGTACTTC.

In its sample, this clonotype was seen a few times. The V and J genes are TRBV6-5 and TRBJ2-7; TRBD2 agrees at 7 bases. Losses at the gene ends were 5 bases for V and 0 bases for J; bases not matched to a gene: 7. The CDR3 is 15 residues long. Germline V gives CDR1 MNHEY, CDR2 SVGAGI. CDR3 region: CASSEMGLTSYEQYF. In DNA, the CDR3 is TGTGCCAGCAGTGAGATGGGACTAACCTCCTACGAGCAGTACTTC.

This clonotype was seen more than once but under ten times. This chain connects TRBV6-6 to TRBJ1-1, with 8 bases fitting TRBD1. Germline assignment: CDR1 MNHNY and CDR2 SVGAGI (reference sequence). Trimming at V came to 8 bases and at J to 0 bases, leaving 5 bases not matched to a gene. This CDR3 has 14 residues. The CDR3 sequence is CASSGQAMNTEAFF. The CDR3 region has the DNA TGTGCCAGCTCGGGACAGGCCATGAACACTGAAGCTTTCTTT.

V is TRBV7-9 and J is TRBJ2-1; D not resolved. The CDR3 runs to 15 residues. From germline, CDR1 is SEHNR and CDR2 FQNEAQ (reference sequence). V was clipped by 0 bases and J by 1 base, with 7 bases between them. The CDR3 DNA follows: TGTGCCAGCAGCTTAGCGTTGGGGTCCTACAATGAGCAGTTCTTC. It is translated as CASSLALGSYNEQFF.

This rearrangement joins TRBV6-1 to TRBJ2-7; D is possibly TRBD1 (5 bases). V lost 2 bases and J lost 6, with 17 bases in between. The CDR3 length is 15 residues. From germline, CDR1 is MNHNS and CDR2 SASEGT. The CDR3, as DNA: TGTGCCAGCAGTGAAAGAAGTTTGCAGGGATCCGAGCAGTACTTC. It is translated as CASSERSLQGSEQYF.

J is TRBJ2-5 and V is TRBV29-1; 8 positions agree with TRBD2. The V gene's germline CDR1 is SQVTM and CDR2 ANQGSEA. The V and J ends lost 7 bases and 5 bases, in that order; junction bases with no gene match: 18. The CDR3 length is 16 residues. Here the CDR3 DNA reads TGCAGCGCTTTTGATGGGGCTAGCGGGTTGGAGGAGACCCAGTACTTC. Protein product: CSAFDGASGLEETQYF.

This clonotype was detected a few times. The genes are TRBV5-6 and TRBJ1-1; D is possibly TRBD1 (5 bases). Trimming pared 4 bases from V and 8 bases from J, leaving 12 bases between. Germline V CDR1 and CDR2: SGHDT, YYEEEE. The CDR3 has 12 residues. The CDR3 sequence is CASSLQTVEAFF. The DNA of the CDR3 is TGTGCCAGCAGCCTCCAGACAGTGGAAGCTTTCTTT.

In this sample, this clonotype turned up a few times. The chain couples TRBV7-9 to TRBJ2-7, with 7 bases that match TRBD2. The germline V gene has CDR1 SEHNR and CDR2 FQNEAQ (reference sequence). The CDR3 consists of 15 residues. V lost 5 bases to trimming and J lost 3 bases; unmatched junction nucleotides: 10. CDR3 sequence: CASSHSTSAYYEQYF. CDR3 bases: TGTGCCAGCAGCCATTCCACTAGCGCCTACTACGAGCAGTACTTC.